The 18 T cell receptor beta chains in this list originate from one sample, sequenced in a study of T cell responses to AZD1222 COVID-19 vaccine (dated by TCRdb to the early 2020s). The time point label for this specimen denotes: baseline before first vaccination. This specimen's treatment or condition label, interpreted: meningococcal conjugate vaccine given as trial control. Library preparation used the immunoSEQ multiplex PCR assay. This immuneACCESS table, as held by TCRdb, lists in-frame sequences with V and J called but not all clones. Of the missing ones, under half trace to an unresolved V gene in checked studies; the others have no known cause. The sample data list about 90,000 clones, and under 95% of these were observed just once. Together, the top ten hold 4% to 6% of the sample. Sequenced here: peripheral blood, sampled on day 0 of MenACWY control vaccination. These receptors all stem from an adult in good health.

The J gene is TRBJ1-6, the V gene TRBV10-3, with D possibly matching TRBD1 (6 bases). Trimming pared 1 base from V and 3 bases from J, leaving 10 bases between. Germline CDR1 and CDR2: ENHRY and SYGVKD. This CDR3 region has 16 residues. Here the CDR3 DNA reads TGTGCCATCAGTGAGTACAGGGCCATCTATAATTCACCCCTCCACTTT. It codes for CAISEYRAIYNSPLHF.

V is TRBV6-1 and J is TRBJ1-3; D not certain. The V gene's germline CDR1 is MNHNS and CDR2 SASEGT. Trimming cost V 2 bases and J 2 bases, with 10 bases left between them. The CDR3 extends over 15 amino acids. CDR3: CASSERGRAGNTIYF. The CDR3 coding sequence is TGTGCCAGCAGTGAAAGAGGGAGGGCTGGAAACACCATATATTTT.

CDR3 in DNA: TGCGCCAGCAGTGAAGGTATATCAGGTGAAAAACTGTTTTTT. This sequence encodes CASSEGISGEKLFF. The rearrangement uses TRBV10-2 and TRBJ1-4; D not certain. The CDR3 loop spans 14 amino acids. Germline assignment: CDR1 WSHSY and CDR2 SAAADI. V dropped 3 bases and J dropped 7 bases, with 12 bases sitting between them.

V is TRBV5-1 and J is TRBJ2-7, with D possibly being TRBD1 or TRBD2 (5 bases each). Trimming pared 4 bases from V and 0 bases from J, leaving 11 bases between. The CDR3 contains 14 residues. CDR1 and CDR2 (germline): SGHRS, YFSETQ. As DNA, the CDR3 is TGCGCCAGCAGCAAGGGACCGAGCTCCTACGAGCAGTACTTC. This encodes CASSKGPSSYEQYF. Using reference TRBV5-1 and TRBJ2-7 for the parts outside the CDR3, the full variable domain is KAGVTQTPRYLIKTRGQQVTLSCSPISGHRSVSWYQQTPGQGLQFLFEYFSETQRNKGNFPGRFSGRQFSNSRSEMNVSTLELGDSALYLCASSKGPSSYEQYFGPGTRLTVT.

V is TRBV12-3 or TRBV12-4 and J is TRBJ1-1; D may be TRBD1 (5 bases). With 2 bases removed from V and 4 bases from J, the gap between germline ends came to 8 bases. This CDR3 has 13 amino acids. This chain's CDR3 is CASSLRGGTEAFF. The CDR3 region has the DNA TGTGCCAGCAGTTTAAGGGGAGGCACTGAAGCTTTCTTT.

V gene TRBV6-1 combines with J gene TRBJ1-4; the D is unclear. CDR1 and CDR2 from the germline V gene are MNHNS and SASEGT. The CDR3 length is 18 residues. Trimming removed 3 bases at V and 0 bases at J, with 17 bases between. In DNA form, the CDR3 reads TGTGCCAGCAGTGACAGGCCTAGGGCGGGAGCAACTAATGAAAAACTGTTTTTT. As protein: CASSDRPRAGATNEKLFF.

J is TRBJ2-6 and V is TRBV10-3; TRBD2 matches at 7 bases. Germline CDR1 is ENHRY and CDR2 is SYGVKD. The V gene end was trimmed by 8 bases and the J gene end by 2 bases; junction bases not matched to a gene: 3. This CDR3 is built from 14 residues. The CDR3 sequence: CAIYGGAGANVLTF. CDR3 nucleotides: TGTGCCATCTATGGGGGGGCTGGGGCCAACGTCCTGACTTTC.

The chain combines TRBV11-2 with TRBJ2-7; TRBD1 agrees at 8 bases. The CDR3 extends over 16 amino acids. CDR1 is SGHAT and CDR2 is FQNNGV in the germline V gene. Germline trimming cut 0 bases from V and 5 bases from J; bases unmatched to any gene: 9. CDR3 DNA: TGTGCCAGCAGCTTAGAAAACTATGGGACAGGTAACGAGCAGTACTTC. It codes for CASSLENYGTGNEQYF. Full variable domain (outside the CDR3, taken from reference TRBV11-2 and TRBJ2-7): EAGVAQSPRYKIIEKRQSVAFWCNPISGHATLYWYQQILGQGPKLLIQFQNNGVVDDSQLPKDRFSAERLKGVDSTLKIQPAKLEDSAVYLCASSLENYGTGNEQYFGPGTRLTVT.

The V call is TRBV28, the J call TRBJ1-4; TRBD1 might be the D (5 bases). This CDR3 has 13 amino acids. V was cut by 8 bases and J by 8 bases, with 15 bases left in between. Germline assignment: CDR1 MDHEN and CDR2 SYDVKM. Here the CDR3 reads CASLFGGGEKLFF. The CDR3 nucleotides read TGTGCCAGCCTCTTCGGGGGGGGAGAAAAACTGTTTTTT.

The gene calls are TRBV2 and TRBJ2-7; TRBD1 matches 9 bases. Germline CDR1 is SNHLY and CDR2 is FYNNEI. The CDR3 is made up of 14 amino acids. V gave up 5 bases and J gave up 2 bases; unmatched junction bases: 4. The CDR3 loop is CASSRDRVTYEQYF. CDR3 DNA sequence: TGTGCCAGCAGTCGGGACAGGGTCACCTACGAGCAGTACTTC.

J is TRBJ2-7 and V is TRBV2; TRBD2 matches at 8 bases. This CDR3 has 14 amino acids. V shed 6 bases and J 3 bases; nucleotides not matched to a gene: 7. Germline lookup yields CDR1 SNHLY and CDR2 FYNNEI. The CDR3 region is CASRITGTSYEQYF. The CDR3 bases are TGTGCCAGCAGGATTACCGGGACTAGCTACGAGCAGTACTTC.

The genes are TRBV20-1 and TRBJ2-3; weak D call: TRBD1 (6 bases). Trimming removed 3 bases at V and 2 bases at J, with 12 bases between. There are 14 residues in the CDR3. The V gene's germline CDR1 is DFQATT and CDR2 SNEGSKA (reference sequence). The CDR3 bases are TGCAGTGCTAGTGGGGGCTGGAACACAGATACGCAGTATTTT. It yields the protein CSASGGWNTDTQYF.

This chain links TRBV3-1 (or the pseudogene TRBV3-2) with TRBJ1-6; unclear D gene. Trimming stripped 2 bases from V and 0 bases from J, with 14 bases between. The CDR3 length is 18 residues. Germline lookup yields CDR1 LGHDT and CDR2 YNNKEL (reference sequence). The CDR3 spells CASSQLVPGGSYNSPLHF. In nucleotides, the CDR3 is TGTGCCAGCAGCCAATTAGTCCCAGGAGGCTCCTATAATTCACCCCTCCACTTT.

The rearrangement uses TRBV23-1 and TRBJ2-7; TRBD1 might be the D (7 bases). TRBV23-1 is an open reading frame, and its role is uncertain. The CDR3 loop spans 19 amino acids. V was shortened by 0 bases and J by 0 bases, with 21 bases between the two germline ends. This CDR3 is CASSQSERAGQLGSYEQYF. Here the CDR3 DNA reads TGCGCCAGCAGTCAATCGGAAAGGGCGGGACAGCTCGGCTCCTACGAGCAGTACTTC.

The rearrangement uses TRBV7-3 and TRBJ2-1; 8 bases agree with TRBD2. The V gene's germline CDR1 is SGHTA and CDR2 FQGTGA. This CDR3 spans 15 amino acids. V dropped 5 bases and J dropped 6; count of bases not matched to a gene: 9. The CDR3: CASSPTAGDLNEQFF. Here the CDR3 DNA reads TGTGCCAGCAGCCCCACAGCGGGAGATCTCAATGAGCAGTTCTTC. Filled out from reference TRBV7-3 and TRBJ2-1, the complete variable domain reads GAGVSQTPSNKVTEKGKYVELRCDPISGHTALYWYRQSLGQGPEFLIYFQGTGAADDSGLPNDRFFAVRPEGSVSTLKIQRTERGDSAVYLCASSPTAGDLNEQFFGPGTRLTVL.

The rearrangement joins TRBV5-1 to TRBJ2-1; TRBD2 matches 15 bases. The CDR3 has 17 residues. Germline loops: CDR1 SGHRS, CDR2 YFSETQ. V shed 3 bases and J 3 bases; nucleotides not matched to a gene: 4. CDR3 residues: CASSWTSGRAGYNEQFF. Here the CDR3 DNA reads TGCGCCAGCAGCTGGACTAGCGGGAGGGCCGGCTACAATGAGCAGTTCTTC.

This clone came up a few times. CDR3 sequence: CSVGGTDGYTF. Written as DNA, the CDR3 is TGCAGCGTTGGTGGGACTGATGGCTACACCTTC. The chain is built from TRBV29-1 and TRBJ1-2; possible D gene TRBD1, 5 bases. The CDR3 is 11 residues long. CDR1 is SQVTM and CDR2 is ANQGSEA in the germline V gene. V lost 4 bases and J 6 bases, leaving 9 bases between the germline ends.

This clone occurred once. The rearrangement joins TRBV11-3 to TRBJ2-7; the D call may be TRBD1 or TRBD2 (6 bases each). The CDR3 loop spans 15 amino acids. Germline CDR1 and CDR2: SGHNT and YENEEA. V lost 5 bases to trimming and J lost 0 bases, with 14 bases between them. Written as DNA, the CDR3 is TGTGCCAGCAGCCTTGGAGGGGACAACTCCTACGAGCAGTACTTC. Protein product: CASSLGGDNSYEQYF.